This T cell receptor (beta chain) was found in a study of control samples from healthy donors and cancer patients. V shed 4 bases, J shed 3 bases, and the junction held 5 bases outside the gene matches. Germline V gene data show CDR1 as MNHEY and CDR2 as SMNVEV (reference sequence). The CDR3 spans 14 residues. TCRdb's table, derived via immunoSEQ multiplex PCR, lists solely in-frame clones and lacks some. In the table there are over 120,000 clones, 75% to 95% of which are singletons. Material: blood. This receptor was taken from a young man in good health. V is TRBV27 and J is TRBJ1-2; 7 bases map to TRBD1. The CDR3 sequence is CASSSTGWDYGYTF. CDR3 sequence (DNA): TGTGCCAGCAGTTCGACAGGGTGGGACTATGGCTACACCTTC.